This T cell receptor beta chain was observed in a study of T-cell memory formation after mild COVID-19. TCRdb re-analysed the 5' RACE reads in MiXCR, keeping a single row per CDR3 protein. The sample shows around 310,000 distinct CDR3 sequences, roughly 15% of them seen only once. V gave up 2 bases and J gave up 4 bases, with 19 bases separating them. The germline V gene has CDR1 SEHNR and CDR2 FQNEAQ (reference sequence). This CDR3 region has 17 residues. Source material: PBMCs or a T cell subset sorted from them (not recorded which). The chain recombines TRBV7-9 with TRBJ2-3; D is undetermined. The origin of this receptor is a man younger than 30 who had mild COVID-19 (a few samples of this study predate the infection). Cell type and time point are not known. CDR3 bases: TGTGCCAGCAGCTTATCGTTGGGGTCGGGTCAGGCAGATACGCAGTATTTT. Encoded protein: CASSLSLGSGQADTQYF.